This TCR beta chain emerged from a study of T cell responses to AZD1222 COVID-19 vaccine. Study-level results: Repertoires were obtained only post-peak T cell response.

CDR3 size: 18 residues. Germline CDR1 and CDR2: LNHNV and YYDKDF (reference sequence). V dropped 0 bases and J dropped 1 base, with 16 bases sitting between them. The repertoire was sequenced with immunoSEQ multiplex PCR; TCRdb's copy has only in-frame clones and lacks some. The sample comprises over 150,000 clones, 85% to 95% of which are singletons, and over 9.5% rests with the top ten. As regards this clone: Its antigen is unidentified.

V gene TRBV15 combines with J gene TRBJ2-1, with D unclear. The sample in question was peripheral blood, obtained on day 0 of AZD1222 vaccination. The clonotype originates from an adult in good health. The CDR3 region has the DNA TGTGCCACCAGCAGAGACTATCCTACAGTCGTTTCCTACAATGAGCAGTTCTTC. Translating gives CATSRDYPTVVSYNEQFF.